The T cell receptor beta chain described here comes from a study of T cells in Graves' hyperthyroidism and ophthalmopathy. On the study more broadly: Pretreatment peripheral blood was obtained at initial diagnosis. General study points: The blood repertoire included most of the expanded thyroid clonotypes above 0.001.

Amplified regions were TCR beta CDR3 sequences from RNA transcripts. The HTBI primer set drove a first-round RT-PCR of the TCR CDR3. One entry per CDR3 protein, called by TCRdb with MiXCR from the multiplex PCR reads. The repertoire holds around 600,000 distinct CDR3 sequences, with roughly 15% as singletons. This clonotype came up many times. Its antigen is currently unknown. CDR1 MDHEN and CDR2 SYDVKM come from the germline V gene. The CDR3 totals 17 residues. Trimming at V came to 4 bases and at J to 2 bases, leaving 11 bases not matched to a gene. The genes are TRBV28 and TRBJ2-3; 8 bases are a match to TRBD2. What was sequenced was blood. The TCR comes from a woman between 50 and 59 years old with Graves' ophthalmopathy. The chain's CDR3 is CASSSPWDGRDTDTQYF. As DNA, the CDR3 is TGTGCCAGCAGTTCCCCATGGGACGGGAGGGACACAGATACGCAGTATTTT. Full variable domain (remainder filled in from reference TRBV28 and TRBJ2-3): DVKVTQSSRYLVKRTGEKVFLECVQDMDHENMFWYRQDPGLGLRLIYFSYDVKMKEKGDIPEGYSVSREKKERFSLILESASTNQTSMYLCASSSPWDGRDTDTQYFGPGTRLTVL.